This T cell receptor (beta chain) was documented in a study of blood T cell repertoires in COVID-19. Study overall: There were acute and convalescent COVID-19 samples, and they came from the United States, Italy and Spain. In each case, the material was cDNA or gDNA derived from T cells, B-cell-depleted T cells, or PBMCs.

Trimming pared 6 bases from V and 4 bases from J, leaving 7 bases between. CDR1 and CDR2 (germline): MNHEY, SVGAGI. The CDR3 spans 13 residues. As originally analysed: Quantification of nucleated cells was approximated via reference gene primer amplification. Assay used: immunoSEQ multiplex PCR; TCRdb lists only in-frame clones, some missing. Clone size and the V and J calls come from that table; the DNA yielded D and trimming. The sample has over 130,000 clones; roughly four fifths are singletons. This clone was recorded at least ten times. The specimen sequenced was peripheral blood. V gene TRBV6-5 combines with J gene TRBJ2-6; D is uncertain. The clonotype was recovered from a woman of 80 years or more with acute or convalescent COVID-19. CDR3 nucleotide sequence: TGTGCCAGCAGGGCCGGGGGGGCCAACGTCCTGACTTTC. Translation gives CASRAGGANVLTF.